This T cell receptor (beta chain) came from a study of a mutant IDH1 vaccine in newly diagnosed glioma. Time point reported: baseline, week 1 (first vaccination visit). Treatment specified: pre-vaccination baseline after standard-of-care therapy. Diagnosis in the donors showed new WHO grade 3 or 4 astrocytomas that were IDH1-mutant and ATRX-lost. Sequencing used immunoSEQ multiplex PCR; TCRdb keeps in-frame clones, though not all of them. The sample includes roughly 41,000 clones, roughly 78% of them seen just once. The CDR3 runs 15 residues. V lost 4 bases and J 4 bases, leaving 14 bases between the germline ends. Germline CDR1 reads MNHEY; CDR2 reads SMNVEV (reference sequence).

V and J are TRBV27 and TRBJ1-5; a weak D match, TRBD1 (5 bases). The material sequenced was PBMCs, taken from a glioma patient treated with radiotherapy, temozolomide or both. The TCR comes from a man aged 35 to 55 with glioma. Some clones in this sample may be carry-over from other donors' samples. This CDR3 reads CASSSAHRRNQPQHF. Written as DNA, the CDR3 is TGTGCCAGCAGTTCCGCCCACAGGCGTAATCAGCCCCAGCATTTT.